This record covers a single TCR beta chain. Its antigen is unknown. Base qualities are not recorded, but no much larger clone differs from it by a single base. The library was generated by RT-PCR. For sequencing, an Illumina HiSeq 2500 was employed. In TCRdb, the public reads were trimmed at Q25 with fastp and aligned with MiXCR, with productive beta chains retained. Each entry is one CDR3 protein sequence, shown with its most common DNA and genes. This sample is represented by 450,000 to 600,000 distinct CDR3 sequences; approximately 7.2% of them were singletons. Approximately 14% of the sample rests with the top ten. This specimen belongs to a study of response to subunit inactivated influenza vaccine (dated by TCRdb to 2017 to 2018). For the wider study: Deep quantitative T cell receptor repertoire profiling was used in the study to track responses to a trivalent subunit inactivated influenza vaccine.

Summary of the overall study and its limitations: According to the authors, only a limited number of new T cells may be recruited by each seasonal influenza vaccination.

The CDR3 has 15 amino acids, counting the end cysteine and phenylalanine. The only DNA kept is the CDR3, 45 bases in frame from the first base. V and J are trimmed by 6 bases and 4 bases, and the gene matches miss 7 bases of the junction. CDR1 SGHRS and CDR2 YFSETQ are derived from the germline V gene. This receptor chain uses TRBV5-1 and TRBJ2-6; 7 of the junction bases match TRBD1. The TCR sequence derives from a man aged 50 to 69 who received an inactivated influenza vaccine. Donor details come from another sample of the same person, matched by shared clones. Here the sequenced sample was PBMCs from blood, taken less than 25 months after vaccination. The CDR3 loop reads CASTLQGTGANVLTF. At the DNA level, the sequence is TGCGCCAGCACCCTACAGGGGACCGGGGCCAACGTCCTGACTTTC. With the rest looked up from the reference TRBV5-1 and TRBJ2-6 genes rather than sequenced, the full variable domain is KAGVTQTPRYLIKTRGQQVTLSCSPISGHRSVSWYQQTPGQGLQFLFEYFSETQRNKGNFPGRFSGRQFSNSRSEMNVSTLELGDSALYLCASTLQGTGANVLTFGAGSRLTVL.